The source of this T cell receptor (beta chain) is a study of shared clonotypes between healthy human individuals (dated by TCRdb to about 2020). Context from the whole study: Two women and a few men aged 18 to 49 years were included in the cohort. Each donor's leukapheresis produced roughly between roughly 0.94 and 9.5 billion PBMCs. To increase sequencing depth and limit assay-specific biases, TCR repertoire library preparation and sequencing were carried out by different laboratories using diverse techniques. For each donor, three plates each were used for CD4 naive and CD4 memory, two plates were used for CD8 naive, and one plate was used for CD8 memory. To estimate repertoire size and how much clonotype sharing occurs between individuals, the study deeply sequenced the blood TCR repertoires of roughly 5 healthy adults. Here is what the overall study found, with its caveats: Incomplete sequencing was indicated by rarefaction of sorted-subset datasets, despite the large sequencing depth. Clonotypes shared by all four sorted-subset donors showed higher generation probabilities than non-shared clonotypes. Based on pairwise subsampling, the degree of clonotype sharing among donors was expected to be affected by sequencing depth. Naive subsets generally had larger estimated clonotype richness than memory subsets. Sampling was restricted to blood, and TCR repertoires in tissues likely differ from the TCR repertoires found in blood. Because the study included only a small number of donors, the genetic and exposure-history diversity represented was limited. Sharing across a handful of donors was observed for roughly 5.4% of naive CD4, over 3% of naive CD8, roughly 2.4% of memory CD4, and roughly 0.4% of memory CD8 clonotypes.

TCR CDR3 regions were amplified from genomic DNA by multiplex PCR using the deep immunoSEQ assay. Extracted genomic DNA from each cell subset was spread evenly across all wells of several immunoSEQ 96-well plates, with each plate serving as a replicate. For sorted subsets, about 200 ng genomic DNA, equal to some 28,000 T cell genomes, was loaded into each replicate PCR. The purified libraries were quantified using a Qubit 3.0 fluorometer, sized with a Bioanalyzer 2100, and then quantified again using the KAPA Library Quantification kit. Every immunoSEQ 96-well plate was sequenced on a separate single-read 150-cycle Illumina NextSeq 550 flow cell. Per the source publication's procedure: Because the immunoSEQ output included only junctional sequences and no quality scores, the filtering could not be the same as the filtering used for full-length reads. Sequences were annotated with PyIR, a Python wrapper for IgBLAST v1.9, and V/J genes and CDR3 were assigned using IMGT germline references. Reads with weak V/J assignments (E-value above 1e-6), missing CDR3, stop codons, out-of-frame junctions, or ambiguous translated residues were removed. V3J clonotypes were defined by identical inferred V gene, J gene, and CDR3 amino acid sequence. Percentage overlap between repertoires was calculated by dividing the number of shared unique clonotypes by the size of the smaller repertoire. Richness of each repertoire was evaluated using RTK rarefaction, the Chao1 estimator, and Recon v2.1 estimates of unobserved clonotypes. OLGA was used to compute generation probabilities for all TCRbeta clonotypes that the gDNA method yielded from a few donors. TCRdb limited this immuneACCESS table to in-frame rearrangements with V and J called. A share of clones is missing; checked studies link under half to unresolved V genes, and the rest is unexplained. V and J calls and clone size are copied from that table; D and trimming were computed from the DNA. This sample gives 2 million to 2.5 million clones in total; over 85% of them show up just once. The ten largest clones add up to roughly 0.39% of the sample.

Donors were healthy HIV-negative adults with no recently reported acute infections or vaccinations. Only Caucasian adults living in Nashville, Tennessee, USA were represented among the donors. CD4+ T cells were enriched through magnetic negative selection, after which naive cells were positively selected on CD45RA and the remaining negative fraction served as the memory subset. Blood was obtained by leukapheresis, after which PBMCs were separated by Ficoll-Histopaque density gradient centrifugation and cryopreserved in liquid nitrogen vapor phase. Analytical flow cytometry was used to check the purity and quantity of every magnetically sorted T cell population. Genomic DNA was isolated from every sorted fraction and measured by UV absorbance on a Nanodrop 2000c. As concerns this clone: The clone's antigen remains unknown. Base qualities are not recorded, but no much larger clone differs from it by a single base. This specimen includes other DNA sequences encoding the same CDR3.

Deletion took 0 bases off V and 0 bases off J, with a span of 9 bases between the germline ends. The CDR3 starts with the cysteine, ends with the phenylalanine, and has 15 residues. The kept DNA is CDR3 alone, 45 bases in frame from the first base. CDR1 and CDR2, per the germline V gene, are SGHRS and YFSETQ. The source material was naive CD4+ T cells from PBMCs. The sample's cell subset or site label is to be understood as: CD45RA+ positively selected. Recombination connected TRBV5-1 to TRBJ1-1; the D gene identity is not certain. The clonotype comes from a young man in good health. Some clones in this sample may be carry-over from other donors' samples. The DNA reads as follows: TGCGCCAGCAGCTTGGCCTCGGGATTGAACACTGAAGCTTTCTTT. Its amino acids are CASSLASGLNTEAFF.